A single sample gave rise to the 16 T cell receptor beta chains below, sequenced in a study of blood T cell repertoires in COVID-19 (dated by TCRdb to about 2020). Library preparation was by the immunoSEQ multiplex PCR assay. Drawn from immuneACCESS, this table holds only the in-frame rearrangements with V and J called that TCRdb kept. Clones are partly lost; checked studies trace under half to an unresolved V gene and leave the rest unexplained. This sample is represented by more than 50,000 clones; 90% of them were singletons. About 3% of the sample goes to the ten largest clones. The source material was peripheral blood. These receptors all come from a human donor in a cohort sampled during active COVID-19.

This chain uses TRBV19 with TRBJ1-1; 10 bases align to TRBD1. The ends lost 7 bases at V and 4 bases at J; junction bases unmatched: 9. CDR3 length: 15 amino acids. CDR1 and CDR2 from the germline V gene are LNHDA and SQIVND (reference sequence). CDR3 sequence reads: CASTDRGQVGTEAFF. CDR3 DNA: TGTGCCAGTACTGACAGGGGGCAAGTCGGCACTGAAGCTTTCTTT.

The chain links TRBV5-6 to TRBJ2-7, with 9 bases fitting TRBD1. The CDR3 has 15 residues. V was clipped by 5 bases and J by 5 bases; unmatched bases: 11. CDR1 and CDR2 from the germline V gene are SGHDT and YYEEEE. The CDR3 protein is CASSPETGGWDEQYF. The CDR3 bases are TGTGCCAGCAGTCCGGAGACAGGGGGTTGGGACGAGCAGTACTTC.

V usage is TRBV4-1 and J usage is TRBJ2-5; 12 nucleotides match TRBD2. The CDR3 has 16 residues. With V trimmed by 3 bases and J by 1 base, 3 bases remained unmatched. CDR1 and CDR2 (germline): MGHRA, YSYEKL. The CDR3 DNA reads TGCGCCAGCAGCCATGGACTAGCGGGACTCCAAGAGACCCAGTACTTC. This gives the protein CASSHGLAGLQETQYF.

This clone occurred once. The chain is built from TRBV4-1 and TRBJ2-2; a possible D gene is TRBD1 (5 bases). Germline V gene lookup returns CDR1 MGHRA and CDR2 YSYEKL. The V end was cut by 5 bases, the J end by 7 bases, with 17 bases between. CDR3 length: 15 amino acids. The CDR3 spells CASSFYATVSGELFF. The DNA for the CDR3 is TGCGCCAGCAGCTTTTATGCGACAGTGAGCGGGGAGCTGTTTTTT.

This clone has just one count. The V and J genes are TRBV11-2 and TRBJ2-7; 7 bases map to TRBD1. Germline V gene lookup returns CDR1 SGHAT and CDR2 FQNNGV. The length of the CDR3 is 14 residues. V was pared by 1 base and J by 3 bases, with 3 bases of the junction left unmatched. The CDR3 nucleotides read TGTGCCAGCAGCTTAGGGACAGGTATCTACGAGCAGTACTTC. Protein product: CASSLGTGIYEQYF.

The chain is built from TRBV5-1 and TRBJ2-3; D gene ambiguous. Germline assignment: CDR1 SGHRS and CDR2 YFSETQ. CDR3 length equals 16 residues. Deletions cut 0 bases from V and 0 bases from J, with 11 bases between. The CDR3 DNA reads TGCGCCAGCAGCTTGGCCTTGCGCGGAAGCACAGATACGCAGTATTTT. Translating gives CASSLALRGSTDTQYF.

The CDR3 DNA reads as TGTGCCAGCAGTTTCTCAGATGAGCAGTTCTTC. Protein: CASSFSDEQFF. V and J are TRBV12-3 or TRBV12-4 and TRBJ2-1; no firm D call. The CDR3 covers 11 residues. The V end lost 3 bases, the J end lost 8 bases, and 5 bases lay between the germline ends.

This clone was seen once. The rearrangement links TRBV5-6 to TRBJ1-1; the D gene is possibly TRBD1 (6 bases). Germline V gene lookup returns CDR1 SGHDT and CDR2 YYEEEE. V lost 2 bases, J lost 1 base, and 18 bases lay in between. The CDR3 is 17 amino acids. The CDR3 spells CASSLGLFLDRNTEAFF. In DNA form, the CDR3 reads TGTGCCAGCAGCTTAGGCCTGTTTTTGGACAGGAACACTGAAGCTTTCTTT.

Written as DNA, the CDR3 is TGTGCCAGCAGTATACGACAGGGTAGCCGTTTTGCTTATTCACCCCTCCACTTT. Translating it yields CASSIRQGSRFAYSPLHF. The chain combines TRBV28 with TRBJ1-6, with 7 bases that match TRBD1. The CDR3 has 18 amino acids. The germline V gene has CDR1 MDHEN and CDR2 SYDVKM. V lost 5 bases, J lost 8 bases, and 18 bases stayed unmatched.

This chain connects TRBV28 to TRBJ2-3; the match to TRBD2 covers 10 bases. CDR1 is MDHEN and CDR2 is SYDVKM in the germline V gene. V was clipped by 6 bases and J by 0 bases; unmatched bases: 6. There are 16 residues in the CDR3. CDR3 region: CASSLTGLASTDTQYF. The CDR3 nucleotides are TGTGCCAGCAGCCTGACGGGACTAGCGAGCACAGATACGCAGTATTTT. Looking up the rest from reference TRBV28 and TRBJ2-3 gives the full variable domain: DVKVTQSSRYLVKRTGEKVFLECVQDMDHENMFWYRQDPGLGLRLIYFSYDVKMKEKGDIPEGYSVSREKKERFSLILESASTNQTSMYLCASSLTGLASTDTQYFGPGTRLTVL.

This chain uses TRBV6-2 or TRBV6-3 with TRBJ2-6; D possibly corresponds to TRBD2 (7 bases). Germline CDR1 and CDR2: MNHEY and SVGEGT. The CDR3 spans 16 residues. The V end lost 5 bases, the J end lost 2 bases, and 13 bases lay between the germline ends. The CDR3 protein is CASSPGGVAGANVLTF. The CDR3 DNA sequence: TGTGCCAGCAGTCCGGGGGGCGTCGCTGGGGCCAACGTCCTGACTTTC.

The J gene is TRBJ2-3, the V gene TRBV5-4; D is unresolved. Looked up from germline, CDR1 is SGHNT and CDR2 is YYREEE (reference sequence). V was trimmed by 3 bases and J by 0 bases, leaving 11 bases between them. The CDR3 sequence is 15 residues long. The CDR3 sequence: CASSSNKISTDTQYF. CDR3 sequence (DNA): TGTGCCAGCAGCTCGAACAAGATTAGCACAGATACGCAGTATTTT.

This chain links TRBV30 with TRBJ1-3; no definite D call. In germline, CDR1 is GTSNPN, CDR2 SVGIG (reference sequence). CDR3 length equals 14 residues. V lost 4 bases to trimming and J lost 0 bases, with 10 bases between them. In DNA form, the CDR3 reads TGTGCCTGGAACGGGATAAACTCTGGAAACACCATATATTTT. Its translation: CAWNGINSGNTIYF.

V usage is TRBV4-1 and J usage is TRBJ1-2; TRBD1 agrees at 9 bases. With V trimmed by 3 bases and J by 4 bases, 0 bases remained unmatched. CDR1 is MGHRA and CDR2 is YSYEKL in the germline V gene. The CDR3 consists of 13 residues. The CDR3 loop reads CASSQTGGYGYTF. For the CDR3, the DNA is TGCGCCAGCAGCCAGACAGGGGGCTATGGCTACACCTTC.

The rearrangement joins TRBV18 to TRBJ2-1; 9 bases are shared with TRBD1. Germline assignment: CDR1 KGHSH and CDR2 LQKENI. CDR3 length: 19 amino acids. V was clipped by 5 bases and J by 3 bases; unmatched bases: 17. DNA for the CDR3: TGTGCCAGCTCAGCAGCCGGGACAGGGACTTGGGGAGACTACAATGAGCAGTTCTTC. It specifies CASSAAGTGTWGDYNEQFF.

This clone was detected once. V and J are TRBV2 and TRBJ2-4, with a tentative D call TRBD2 (6 bases). V lost 3 bases, J lost 0 bases, and 9 bases lay in between. In germline, CDR1 is SNHLY, CDR2 FYNNEI. CDR3 length: 15 amino acids. This chain's CDR3 is CASSEEGIAKNIQYF. In DNA form, the CDR3 reads TGTGCCAGCAGTGAGGAGGGGATAGCCAAAAACATTCAGTACTTC.